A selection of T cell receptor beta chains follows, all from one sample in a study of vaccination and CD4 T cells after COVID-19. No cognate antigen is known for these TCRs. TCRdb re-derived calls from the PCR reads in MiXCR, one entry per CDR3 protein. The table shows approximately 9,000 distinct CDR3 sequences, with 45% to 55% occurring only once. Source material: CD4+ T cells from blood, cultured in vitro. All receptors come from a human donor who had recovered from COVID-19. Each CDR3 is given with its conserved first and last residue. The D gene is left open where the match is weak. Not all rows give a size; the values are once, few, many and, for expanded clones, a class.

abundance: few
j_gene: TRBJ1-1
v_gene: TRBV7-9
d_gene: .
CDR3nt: TGTGCCAGCAGCTTATGGACCTTAGTGGATACTGAAGCTTTCTTT
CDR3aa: CASSLWTLVDTEAFF

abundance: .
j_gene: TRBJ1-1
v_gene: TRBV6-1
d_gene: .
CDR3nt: TGTGCCAGCAGTGCGTGGGTGAACACTGAAGCTTTCTTT
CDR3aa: CASSAWVNTEAFF

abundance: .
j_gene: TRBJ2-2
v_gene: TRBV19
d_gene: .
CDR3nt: TGTGCCAGTAAGTGTTCCCAGGGGTGGCGGTACACCGGGGAGCTGTTTTTT
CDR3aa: CASKCSQGWRYTGELFF

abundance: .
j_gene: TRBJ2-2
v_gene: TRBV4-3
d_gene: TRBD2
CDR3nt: TGCGCCAGCAGCCAAAGGACTAGCATCGCCGGGGAGCTGTTTTTT
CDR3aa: CASSQRTSIAGELFF

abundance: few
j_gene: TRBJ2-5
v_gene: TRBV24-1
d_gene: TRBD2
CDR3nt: TGTGCCACCAGTGATTCGCCTGTATCGGGGCTAGCGGGGCACCAAGAGACCCAGTACTTC
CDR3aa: CATSDSPVSGLAGHQETQYF

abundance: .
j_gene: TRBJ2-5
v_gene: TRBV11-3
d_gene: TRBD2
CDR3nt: TGTGCCAGCAGCTTACTAGCGGGGGGCCAAGAGACCCAGTACTTC
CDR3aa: CASSLLAGGQETQYF

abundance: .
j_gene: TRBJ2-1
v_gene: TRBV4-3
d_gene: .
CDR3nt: TGCGCCAGCAGCCAAGATGCGTGGGGGGCTGAGCAGTTCTTC
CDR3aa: CASSQDAWGAEQFF

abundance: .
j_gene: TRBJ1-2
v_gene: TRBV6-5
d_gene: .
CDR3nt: TGTGCCAGCAGTTACTCGTCCTGGGCTGGCTACACCTTC
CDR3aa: CASSYSSWAGYTF

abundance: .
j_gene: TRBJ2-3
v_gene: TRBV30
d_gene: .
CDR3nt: TGTGCCTGGAGTGTACGTGGGAGCACAGATACGCAGTATTTT
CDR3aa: CAWSVRGSTDTQYF

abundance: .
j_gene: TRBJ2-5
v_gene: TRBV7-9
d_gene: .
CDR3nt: TGTGCCAGCAGCTTAGCTATCGGGATTCGAGAGACCCAGTACTTC
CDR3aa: CASSLAIGIRETQYF

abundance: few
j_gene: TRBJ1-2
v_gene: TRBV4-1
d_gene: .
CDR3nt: TGCGCCAGCAGCCAAGACGGATCACCTTATGGCTACACCTTC
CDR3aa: CASSQDGSPYGYTF

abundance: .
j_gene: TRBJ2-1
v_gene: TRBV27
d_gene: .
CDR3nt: TGTGCCAGCAGTTTATTGCCTCGACAGATGAGCTCCTACAATGAGCAGTTCTTC
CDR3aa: CASSLLPRQMSSYNEQFF

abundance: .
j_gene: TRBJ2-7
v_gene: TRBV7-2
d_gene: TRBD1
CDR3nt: TGTGCCAGCAGCTTAGAGTCCGCCGGGACAGGGTTGGACGAGCAGTACTTC
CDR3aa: CASSLESAGTGLDEQYF

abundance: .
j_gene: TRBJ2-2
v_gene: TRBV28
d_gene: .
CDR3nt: TGTGCCAGCAGTTCGCTCCCCCAGGGATACACCGGGGAGCTGTTTTTT
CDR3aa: CASSSLPQGYTGELFF

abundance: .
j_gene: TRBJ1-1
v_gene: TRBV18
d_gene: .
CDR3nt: TGTGCCAGCTCCCCGTCGGCGGTCCCGGGGACTGAAGCTTTCTTT
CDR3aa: CASSPSAVPGTEAFF

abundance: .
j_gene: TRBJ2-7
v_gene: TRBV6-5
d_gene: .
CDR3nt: TGTGCCAGCAGTTACTCGGAATCACGCACCTACGAGCAGTACTTC
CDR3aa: CASSYSESRTYEQYF

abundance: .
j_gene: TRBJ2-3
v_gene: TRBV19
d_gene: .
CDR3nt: TGTGCCAGTAGTATCTCTCGGATCACAGATACGCAGTATTTT
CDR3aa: CASSISRITDTQYF

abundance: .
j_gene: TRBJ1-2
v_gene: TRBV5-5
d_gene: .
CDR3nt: TGTGCCAGCAGCCACGGAGAGGGACTGAAGACTAACTATGGCTACACCTTC
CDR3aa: CASSHGEGLKTNYGYTF

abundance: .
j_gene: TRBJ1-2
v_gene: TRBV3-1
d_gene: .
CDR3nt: TGTGCCAGCAGCCAGGGCGGTGGGTATAGGGGCTACACCTTC
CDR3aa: CASSQGGGYRGYTF

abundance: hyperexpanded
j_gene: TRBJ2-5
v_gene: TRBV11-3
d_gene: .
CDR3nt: TGTGCCAGCAGCTCCGGAGCGGAGACCCAGTACTTC
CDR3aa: CASSSGAETQYF

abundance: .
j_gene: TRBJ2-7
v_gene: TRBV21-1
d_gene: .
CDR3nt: TGTGCCATCCGAAGATTTAGCGGGTCAGAGTACTTC
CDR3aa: CAIRRFSGSEYF

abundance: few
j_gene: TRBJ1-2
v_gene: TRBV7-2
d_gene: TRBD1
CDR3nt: TGTGCCACCAGTAGCTCTCGGGGGATACAGGGGGGCTATGGCTACACCTTC
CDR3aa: CATSSSRGIQGGYGYTF

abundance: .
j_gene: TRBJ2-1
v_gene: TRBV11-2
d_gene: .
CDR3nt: TGTGCCAGCAGCCGACTGGGGGCGAATATGAGAAATGAGCAGTTCTTC
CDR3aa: CASSRLGANMRNEQFF

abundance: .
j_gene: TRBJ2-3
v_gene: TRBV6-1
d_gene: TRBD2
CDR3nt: TGTGCCAGCAGGAGCGGGACCGACTTTAGCAGACGCACAGATACGCAGTATTTT
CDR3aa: CASRSGTDFSRRTDTQYF

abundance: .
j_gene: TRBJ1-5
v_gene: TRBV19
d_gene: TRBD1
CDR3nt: TGTGCCAGTAGTATGGGAGGGCCTACCGGGACAGGATTTCAGCCCCAGCATTTT
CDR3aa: CASSMGGPTGTGFQPQHF

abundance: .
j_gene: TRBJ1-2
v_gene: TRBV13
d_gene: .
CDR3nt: TGTGCCAGCAGCCACTCGGGGGAGAGGTTCAGGTATGGCTACACCTTC
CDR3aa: CASSHSGERFRYGYTF

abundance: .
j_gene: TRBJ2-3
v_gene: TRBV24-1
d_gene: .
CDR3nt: TGTGCCACCAGTGATTTTGCGCGGGGAACGACAGATACGCAGTATTTT
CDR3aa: CATSDFARGTTDTQYF

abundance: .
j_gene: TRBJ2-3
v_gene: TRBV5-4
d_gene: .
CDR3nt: TGTGCCAGCAGCTTGAGAGGGTCAGCAACAGATACGCAGTATTTT
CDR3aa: CASSLRGSATDTQYF

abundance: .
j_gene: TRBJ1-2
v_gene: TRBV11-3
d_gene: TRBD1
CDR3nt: TGTGCCAGCAGCTTCCGGACAGGCTCTTATGGCTACACCTTC
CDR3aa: CASSFRTGSYGYTF